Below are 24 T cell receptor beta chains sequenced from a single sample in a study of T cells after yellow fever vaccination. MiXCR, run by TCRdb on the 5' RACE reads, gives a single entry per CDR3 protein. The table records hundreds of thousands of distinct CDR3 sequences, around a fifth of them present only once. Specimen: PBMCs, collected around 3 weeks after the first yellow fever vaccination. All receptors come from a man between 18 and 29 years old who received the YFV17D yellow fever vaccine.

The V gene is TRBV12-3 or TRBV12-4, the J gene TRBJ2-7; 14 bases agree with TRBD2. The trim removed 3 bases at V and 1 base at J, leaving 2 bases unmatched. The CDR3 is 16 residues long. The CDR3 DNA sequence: TGTGCCAGCAGTTTGACTAGCGGGGGGGGGTCCTACGAGCAGTACTTC. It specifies CASSLTSGGGSYEQYF.

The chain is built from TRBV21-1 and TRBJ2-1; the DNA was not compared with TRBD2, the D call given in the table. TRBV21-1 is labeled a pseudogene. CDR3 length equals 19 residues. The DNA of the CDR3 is TGTGCCAGCAGCGAAGGTTCTAGCGGGGGGGCGAGCGCCCCAGAGGAGCAGTTCTTC. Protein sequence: CASSEGSSGGASAPEEQFF.

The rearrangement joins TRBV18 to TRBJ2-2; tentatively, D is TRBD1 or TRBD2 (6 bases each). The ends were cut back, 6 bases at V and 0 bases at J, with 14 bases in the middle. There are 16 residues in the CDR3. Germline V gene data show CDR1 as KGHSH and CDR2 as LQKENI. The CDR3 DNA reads TGTGCCAGCTCGCGGGACAACCCGCCGAACACCGGGGAGCTGTTTTTT. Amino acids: CASSRDNPPNTGELFF.

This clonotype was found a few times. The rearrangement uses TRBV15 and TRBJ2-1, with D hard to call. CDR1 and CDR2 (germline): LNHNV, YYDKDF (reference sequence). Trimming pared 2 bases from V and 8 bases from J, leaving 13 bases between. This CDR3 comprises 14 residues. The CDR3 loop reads CATSRRFPVYEQFF. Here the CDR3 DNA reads TGTGCCACCAGCAGACGATTCCCCGTCTATGAGCAGTTCTTC. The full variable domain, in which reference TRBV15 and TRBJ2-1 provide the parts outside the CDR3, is DAMVIQNPRYQVTQFGKPVTLSCSQTLNHNVMYWYQQKSSQAPKLLFHYYDKDFNNEADTPDNFQSRRPNTSFCFLDIRSPGLGDTAMYLCATSRRFPVYEQFFGPGTRLTVL.

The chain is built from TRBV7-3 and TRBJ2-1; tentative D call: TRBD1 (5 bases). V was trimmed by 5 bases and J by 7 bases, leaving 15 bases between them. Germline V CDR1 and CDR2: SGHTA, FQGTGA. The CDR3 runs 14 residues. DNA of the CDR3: TGTGCCAGCAGCCTGTGGGCAGGGCCAAATGAGCAGTTCTTC. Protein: CASSLWAGPNEQFF.

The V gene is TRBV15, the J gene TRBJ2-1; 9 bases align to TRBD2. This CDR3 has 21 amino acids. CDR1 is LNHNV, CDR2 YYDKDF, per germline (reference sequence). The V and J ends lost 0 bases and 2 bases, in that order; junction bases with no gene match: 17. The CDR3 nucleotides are TGTGCCACCAGCAGAGATGCGGGGCGGGGGGGCTTTTTTATCCCCTACAATGAGCAGTTCTTC. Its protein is CATSRDAGRGGFFIPYNEQFF.

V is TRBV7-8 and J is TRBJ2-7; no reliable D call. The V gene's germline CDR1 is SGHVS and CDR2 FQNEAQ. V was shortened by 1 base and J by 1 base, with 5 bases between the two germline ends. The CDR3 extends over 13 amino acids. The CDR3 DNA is TGTGCCAGCAGCTTAGTAGCTTCCTACGAGCAGTACGTC. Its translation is CASSLVASYEQYV.

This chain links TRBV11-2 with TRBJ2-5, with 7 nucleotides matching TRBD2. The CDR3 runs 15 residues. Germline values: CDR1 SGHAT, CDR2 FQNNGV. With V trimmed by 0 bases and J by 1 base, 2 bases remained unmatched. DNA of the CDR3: TGTGCCAGCAGCTTAGACTGGGGGGGCCAAGAGACCCAGTACTTC. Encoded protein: CASSLDWGGQETQYF.

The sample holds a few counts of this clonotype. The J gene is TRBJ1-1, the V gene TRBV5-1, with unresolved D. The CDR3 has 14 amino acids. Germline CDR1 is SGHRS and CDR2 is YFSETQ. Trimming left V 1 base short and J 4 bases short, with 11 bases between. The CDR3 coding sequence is TGCGCCAGCAGCTTGAATTTGGGCGGCACTGAAGCTTTCTTT. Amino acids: CASSLNLGGTEAFF.

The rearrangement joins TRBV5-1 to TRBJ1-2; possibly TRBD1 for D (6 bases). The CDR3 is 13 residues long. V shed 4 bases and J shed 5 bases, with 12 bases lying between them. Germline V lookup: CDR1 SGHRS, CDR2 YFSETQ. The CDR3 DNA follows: TGCGCCAGCAGCGATGGACAGATATATGGCTACACCTTC. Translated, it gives CASSDGQIYGYTF.

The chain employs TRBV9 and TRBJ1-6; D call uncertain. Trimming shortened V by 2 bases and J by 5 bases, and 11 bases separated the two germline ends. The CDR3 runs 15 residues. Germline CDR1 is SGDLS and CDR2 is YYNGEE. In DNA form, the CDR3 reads TGTGCCAGCAGCGTTAATTGGGCGGATAATTCACCCCTCCACTTT. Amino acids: CASSVNWADNSPLHF.

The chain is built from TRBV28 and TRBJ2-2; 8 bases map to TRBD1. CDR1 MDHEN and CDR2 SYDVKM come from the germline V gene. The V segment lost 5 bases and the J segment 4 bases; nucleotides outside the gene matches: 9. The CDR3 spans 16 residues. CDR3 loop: CASSRFGQGGTGELFF. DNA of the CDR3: TGTGCCAGCAGTCGATTTGGACAGGGTGGCACCGGGGAGCTGTTTTTT.

CDR3: CASSFLFPSGSGELFF. The CDR3 region has the DNA TGTGCCAGCAGCTTCCTATTTCCTAGCGGGTCCGGGGAGCTGTTTTTT. The chain uses TRBV7-2 and TRBJ2-2; 8 bases agree with TRBD2. The length of the CDR3 is 16 residues. The V and J ends lost 3 bases and 6 bases, in that order; junction bases with no gene match: 9. Germline-derived CDR1 and CDR2 are SGHTA and FQGNSA.

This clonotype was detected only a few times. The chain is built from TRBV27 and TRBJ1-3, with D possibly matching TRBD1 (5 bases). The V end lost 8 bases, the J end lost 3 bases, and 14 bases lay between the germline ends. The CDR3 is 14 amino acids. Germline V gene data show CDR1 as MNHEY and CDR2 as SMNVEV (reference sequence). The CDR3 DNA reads TGTGCCAGCCGGAGGGCAGGGAGTGGAAACACCATATATTTT. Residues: CASRRAGSGNTIYF.

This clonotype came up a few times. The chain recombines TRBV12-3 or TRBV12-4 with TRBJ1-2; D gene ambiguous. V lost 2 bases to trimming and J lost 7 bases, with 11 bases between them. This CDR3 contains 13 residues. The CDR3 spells CASSLKPQGGYTF. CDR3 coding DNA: TGTGCCAGCAGTTTAAAGCCCCAAGGTGGCTACACCTTC.

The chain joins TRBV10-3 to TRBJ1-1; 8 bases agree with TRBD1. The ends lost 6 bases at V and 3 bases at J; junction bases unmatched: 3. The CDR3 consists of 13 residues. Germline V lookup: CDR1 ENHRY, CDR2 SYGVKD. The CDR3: CAIRLDRDTEAFF. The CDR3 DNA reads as TGTGCCATCAGATTGGACAGGGACACTGAAGCTTTCTTT.

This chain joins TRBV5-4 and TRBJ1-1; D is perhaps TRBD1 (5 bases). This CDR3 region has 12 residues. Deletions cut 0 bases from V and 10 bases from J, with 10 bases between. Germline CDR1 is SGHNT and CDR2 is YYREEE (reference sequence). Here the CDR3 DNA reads TGTGCCAGCAGCTTGGCGGGGGTCGGAGCTTTCTTT. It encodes CASSLAGVGAFF.

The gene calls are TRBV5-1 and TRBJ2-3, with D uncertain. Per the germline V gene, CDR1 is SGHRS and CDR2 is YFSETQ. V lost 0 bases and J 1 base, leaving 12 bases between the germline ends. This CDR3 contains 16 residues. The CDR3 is CASSLAVAPGTDTQYF. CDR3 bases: TGCGCCAGCAGCTTGGCGGTCGCCCCAGGCACAGATACGCAGTATTTT.

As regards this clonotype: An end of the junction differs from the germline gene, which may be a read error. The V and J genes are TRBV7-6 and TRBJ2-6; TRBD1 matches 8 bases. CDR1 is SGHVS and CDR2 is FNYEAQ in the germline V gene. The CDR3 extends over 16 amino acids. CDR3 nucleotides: TGTGCCAGCAGCCGGGACAGGCCCTCTGAGGCCAACGTCCTGACTTTC. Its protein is CASSRDRPSEANVLTF.

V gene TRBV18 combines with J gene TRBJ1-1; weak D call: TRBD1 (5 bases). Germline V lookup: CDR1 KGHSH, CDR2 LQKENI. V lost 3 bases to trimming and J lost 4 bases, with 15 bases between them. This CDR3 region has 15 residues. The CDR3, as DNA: TGTGCCAGCTCACCGTCAAATAGTGGGACCACTGAAGCTTTCTTT. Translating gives CASSPSNSGTTEAFF. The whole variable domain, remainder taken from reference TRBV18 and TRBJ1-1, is NAGVMQNPRHLVRRRGQEARLRCSPMKGHSHVYWYRQLPEEGLKFMVYLQKENIIDESGMPKERFSAEFPKEGPSILRIQQVVRGDSAAYFCASSPSNSGTTEAFFGQGTRLTVV.

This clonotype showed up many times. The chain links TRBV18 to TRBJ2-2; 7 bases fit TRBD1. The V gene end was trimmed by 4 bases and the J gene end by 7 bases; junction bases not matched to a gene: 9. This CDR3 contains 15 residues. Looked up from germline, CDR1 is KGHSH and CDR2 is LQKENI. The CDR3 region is CASSRDRPMSGELFF. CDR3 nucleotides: TGTGCCAGCTCACGGGACAGACCTATGAGCGGGGAGCTGTTTTTT.

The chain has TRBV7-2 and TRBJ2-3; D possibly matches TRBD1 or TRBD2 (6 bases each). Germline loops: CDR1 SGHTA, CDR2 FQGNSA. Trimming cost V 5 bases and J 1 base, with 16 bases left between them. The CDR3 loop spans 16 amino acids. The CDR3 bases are TGTGCCAGCAGCCGGCCAGGGGCGGGGCGCACAGATACGCAGTATTTT. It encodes CASSRPGAGRTDTQYF.

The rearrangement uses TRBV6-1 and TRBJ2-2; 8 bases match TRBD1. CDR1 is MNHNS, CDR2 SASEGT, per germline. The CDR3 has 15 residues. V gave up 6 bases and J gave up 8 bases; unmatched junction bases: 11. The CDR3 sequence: CASSTSGGAYGELFF. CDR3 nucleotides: TGTGCCAGCAGCACCTCAGGGGGCGCGTATGGGGAGCTGTTTTTT.

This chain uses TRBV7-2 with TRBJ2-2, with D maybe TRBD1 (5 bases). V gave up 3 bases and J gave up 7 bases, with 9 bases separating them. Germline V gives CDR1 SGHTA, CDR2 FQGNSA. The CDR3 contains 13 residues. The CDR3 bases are TGTGCCAGCAGCTTTGCAGGGCGCGGGGAGCTGTTTTTT. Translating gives CASSFAGRGELFF.